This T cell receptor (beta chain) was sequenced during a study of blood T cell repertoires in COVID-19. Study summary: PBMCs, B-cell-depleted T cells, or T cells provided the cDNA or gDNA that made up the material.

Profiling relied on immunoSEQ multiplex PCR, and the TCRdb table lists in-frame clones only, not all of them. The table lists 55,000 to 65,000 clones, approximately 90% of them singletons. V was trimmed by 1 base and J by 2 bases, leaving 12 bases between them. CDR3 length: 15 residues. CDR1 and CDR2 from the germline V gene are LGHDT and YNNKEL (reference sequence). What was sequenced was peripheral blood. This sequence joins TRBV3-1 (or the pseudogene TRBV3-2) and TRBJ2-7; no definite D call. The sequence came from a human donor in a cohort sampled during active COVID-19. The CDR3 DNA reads TGTGCCAGCAGCCAAGGTCTTGTAGCTGCCTACGAGCAGTACTTC. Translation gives CASSQGLVAAYEQYF.